This T cell receptor (beta chain) was captured in a study of yellow fever vaccine responses in identical twins. About this clonotype itself: Its antigen is not identified.

V was cut by 2 bases and J by 4 bases, with 15 bases left in between. The CDR3 extends over 16 amino acids. CDR1 SNHLY and CDR2 FYNNEI come from the germline V gene. Overall study findings and caveats: Each twin's T cell response to the vaccine was reported to look partly convergent and partly personalized.

TCRdb re-called the RT-PCR reads through MiXCR, storing one row per CDR3 protein. The data contain roughly 530 distinct CDR3 sequences, 84% of them singletons. The specimen comprised T cells from blood (PBMCs), unsorted or a sorted subset (not recorded which), sampled before or after yellow fever vaccination (not recorded which). The sequence was collected from a female donor who received the yellow fever vaccine. The gene calls are TRBV2 and TRBJ2-1, with D perhaps TRBD1 or TRBD2 (5 bases each). The CDR3 DNA is TGTGCCAGCAGTGAAATAATTGGGACGTTGTACAATGAGCAGTTCTTC. Amino acid sequence: CASSEIIGTLYNEQFF.